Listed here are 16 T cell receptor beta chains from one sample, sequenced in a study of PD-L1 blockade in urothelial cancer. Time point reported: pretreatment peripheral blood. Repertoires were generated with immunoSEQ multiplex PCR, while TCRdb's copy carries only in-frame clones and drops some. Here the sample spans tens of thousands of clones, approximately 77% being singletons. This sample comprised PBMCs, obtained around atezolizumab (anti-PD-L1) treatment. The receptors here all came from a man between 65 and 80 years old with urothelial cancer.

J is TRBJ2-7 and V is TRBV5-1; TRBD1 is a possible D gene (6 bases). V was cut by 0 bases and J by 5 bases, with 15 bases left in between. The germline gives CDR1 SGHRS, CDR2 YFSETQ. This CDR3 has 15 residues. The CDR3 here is CASSLEYRERDEQYF. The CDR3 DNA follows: TGCGCCAGCAGCTTGGAGTACAGGGAAAGGGACGAGCAGTACTTC. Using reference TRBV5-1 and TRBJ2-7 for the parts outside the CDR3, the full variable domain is KAGVTQTPRYLIKTRGQQVTLSCSPISGHRSVSWYQQTPGQGLQFLFEYFSETQRNKGNFPGRFSGRQFSNSRSEMNVSTLELGDSALYLCASSLEYRERDEQYFGPGTRLTVT.

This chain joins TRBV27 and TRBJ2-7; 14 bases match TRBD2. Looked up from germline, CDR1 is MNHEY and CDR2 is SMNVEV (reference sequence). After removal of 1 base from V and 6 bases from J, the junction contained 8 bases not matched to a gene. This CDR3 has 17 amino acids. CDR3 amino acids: CASSLWGLAGAPGEQYF. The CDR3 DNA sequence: TGTGCCAGCAGTTTATGGGGACTAGCGGGAGCCCCCGGCGAGCAGTACTTC.

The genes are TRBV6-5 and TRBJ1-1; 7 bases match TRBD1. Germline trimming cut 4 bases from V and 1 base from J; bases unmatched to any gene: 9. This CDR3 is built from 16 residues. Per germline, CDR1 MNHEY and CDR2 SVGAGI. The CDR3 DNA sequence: TGTGCCAGCAGTTCGTTCTCTCACAGGGGGAACACTGAAGCTTTCTTT. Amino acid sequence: CASSSFSHRGNTEAFF.

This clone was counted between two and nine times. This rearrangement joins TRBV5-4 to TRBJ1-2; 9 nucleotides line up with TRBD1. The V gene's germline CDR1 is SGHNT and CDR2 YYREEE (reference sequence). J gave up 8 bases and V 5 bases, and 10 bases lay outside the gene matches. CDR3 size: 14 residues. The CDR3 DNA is TGTGCCAGCAGAGGGGACAGGGTTAGTGCGGGCTACACCTTC. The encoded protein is CASRGDRVSAGYTF.

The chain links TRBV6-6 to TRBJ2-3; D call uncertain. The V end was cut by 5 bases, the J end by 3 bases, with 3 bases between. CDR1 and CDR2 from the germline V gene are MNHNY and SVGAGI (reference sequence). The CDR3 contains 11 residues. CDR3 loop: CASSVTDTQYF. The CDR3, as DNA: TGTGCCAGCAGTGTAACAGATACGCAGTATTTT.

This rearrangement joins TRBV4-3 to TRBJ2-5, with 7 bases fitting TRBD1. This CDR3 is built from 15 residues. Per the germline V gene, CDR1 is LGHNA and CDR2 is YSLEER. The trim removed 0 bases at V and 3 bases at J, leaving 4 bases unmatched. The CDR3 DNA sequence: TGCGCCAGCAGCCAAGACGGCAGGGGGAAAGAGACCCAGTACTTC. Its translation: CASSQDGRGKETQYF.

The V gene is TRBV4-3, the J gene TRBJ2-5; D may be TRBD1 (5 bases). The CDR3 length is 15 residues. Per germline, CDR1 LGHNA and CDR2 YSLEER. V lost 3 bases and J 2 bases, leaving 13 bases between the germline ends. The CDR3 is CASSQMGQIQETQYF. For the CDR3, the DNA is TGCGCCAGCAGCCAGATGGGGCAGATACAAGAGACCCAGTACTTC.

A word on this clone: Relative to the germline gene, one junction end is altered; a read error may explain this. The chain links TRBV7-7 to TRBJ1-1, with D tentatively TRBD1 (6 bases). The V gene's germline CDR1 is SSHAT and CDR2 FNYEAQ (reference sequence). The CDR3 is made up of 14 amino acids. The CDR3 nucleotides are TGTGCTAGCACCCTATTGGGGGCCCGGACTGAAGCTTTCTTT. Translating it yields CASTLLGARTEAFF. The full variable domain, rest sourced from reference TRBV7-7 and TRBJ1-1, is GAGVSQSPRYKVTKRGQDVTLRCDPISSHATLYWYQQALGQGPEFLTYFNYEAQPDKSGLPSDRFSAERPEGSISTLTIQRTEQRDSAMYRCASTLLGARTEAFFGQGTRLTVV.

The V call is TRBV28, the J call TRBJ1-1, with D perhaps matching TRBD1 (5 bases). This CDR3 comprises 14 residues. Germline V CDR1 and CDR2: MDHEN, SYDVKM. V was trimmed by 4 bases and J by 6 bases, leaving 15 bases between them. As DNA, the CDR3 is TGTGCCAGCAGTTCGGGACTCCAAAAGGCTGAAGCTTTCTTT. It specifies CASSSGLQKAEAFF.

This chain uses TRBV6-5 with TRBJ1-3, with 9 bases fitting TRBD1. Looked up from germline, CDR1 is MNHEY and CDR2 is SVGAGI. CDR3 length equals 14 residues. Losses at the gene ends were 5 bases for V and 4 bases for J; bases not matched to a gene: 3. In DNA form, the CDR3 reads TGTGCCAGCAGTGAACAGGGGGCAGGAAACACCATATATTTT. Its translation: CASSEQGAGNTIYF.

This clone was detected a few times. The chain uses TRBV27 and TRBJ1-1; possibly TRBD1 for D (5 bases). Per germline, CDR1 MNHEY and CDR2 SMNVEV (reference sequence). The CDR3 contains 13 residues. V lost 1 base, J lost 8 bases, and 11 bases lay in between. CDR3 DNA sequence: TGTGCCAGCAGTTTATGGGAGGGGACGGAAGCTTTCTTT. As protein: CASSLWEGTEAFF.

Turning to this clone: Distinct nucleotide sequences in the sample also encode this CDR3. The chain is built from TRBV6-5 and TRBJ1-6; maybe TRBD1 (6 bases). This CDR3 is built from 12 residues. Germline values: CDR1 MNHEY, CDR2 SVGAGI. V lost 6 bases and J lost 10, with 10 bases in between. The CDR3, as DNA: TGTGCCAGCAGCACAGGGAACTCACCCCTCCACTTT. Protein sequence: CASSTGNSPLHF.

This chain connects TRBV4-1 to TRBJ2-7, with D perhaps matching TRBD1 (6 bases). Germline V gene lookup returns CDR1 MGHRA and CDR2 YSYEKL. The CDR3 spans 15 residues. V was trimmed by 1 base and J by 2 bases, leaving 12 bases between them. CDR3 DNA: TGCGCCAGCAGCCAAGCCGGGACAACCGCCTACGAGCAGTACTTC. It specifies CASSQAGTTAYEQYF.

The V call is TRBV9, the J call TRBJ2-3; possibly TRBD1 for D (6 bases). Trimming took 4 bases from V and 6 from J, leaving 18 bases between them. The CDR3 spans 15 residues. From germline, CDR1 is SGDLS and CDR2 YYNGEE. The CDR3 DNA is TGTGCCAGCAGCACTACGGGACACACGAGGGATACGCAGTATTTT. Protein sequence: CASSTTGHTRDTQYF.

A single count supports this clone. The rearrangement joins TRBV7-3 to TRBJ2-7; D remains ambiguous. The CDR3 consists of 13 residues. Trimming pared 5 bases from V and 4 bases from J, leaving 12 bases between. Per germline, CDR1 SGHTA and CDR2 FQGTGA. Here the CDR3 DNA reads TGTGCCAGCAGCCAATCACTTGGTTACGAGCAGTACTTC. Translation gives CASSQSLGYEQYF.

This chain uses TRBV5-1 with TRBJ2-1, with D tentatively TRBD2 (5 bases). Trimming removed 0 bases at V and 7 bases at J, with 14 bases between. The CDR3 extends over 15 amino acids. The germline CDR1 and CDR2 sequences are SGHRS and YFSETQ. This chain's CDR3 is CASSLVGRSGNEQFF. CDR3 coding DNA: TGCGCCAGCAGCTTGGTTGGAAGATCGGGGAATGAGCAGTTCTTC.